This record concerns one T cell receptor beta chain sequence. Antigen unknown. The data were taken from a study of cytomegalovirus exposure and HLA in healthy donors. Across the study: In terms of ancestry, the Caucasian-associated cluster contained 80% to 90% of the approximately 400 genotyped donors. Study-level results: Across donors, most TCRs were seen rarely, yet some public ones were widespread.

Healthy individuals who donated bone marrow served as the donors. Primers included in the PCR were 60 Vbeta and 13 Jbeta primers. Using immunoSEQ multiplex PCR, the repertoire was profiled, and TCRdb retains in-frame clones only, with some absent. The sample has some 220,000 clones; more than 75% are singletons. The source material was PBMCs. The sequence was obtained from a girl aged 2-9 years in good health and CMV-seronegative.

The CDR3 nucleotides are TGCAGCGTTGAAGATCCCCATTATGGCTACACCTTC. This codes for CSVEDPHYGYTF. V and J are TRBV29-1 and TRBJ1-2, with D unclear. Per germline, CDR1 SQVTM and CDR2 ANQGSEA. The CDR3 has 12 residues. V was pared by 0 bases and J by 5 bases, with 7 bases between.